This TCR beta chain is from a study of blood T cell repertoires in COVID-19. At the level of the study: Both acute and convalescent COVID-19 samples were obtained from the United States, Italy and Spain. In each case, the material was cDNA or gDNA derived from T cells, B-cell-depleted T cells, or PBMCs.

In the study's own analysis: Researchers report that nucleated cell counts were estimated from reference gene primer amplification. TCRdb's table, derived via immunoSEQ multiplex PCR, lists solely in-frame clones and lacks some. The D gene and trimming were derived from the DNA, and the V and J assignments and clone size from that table. Here the sample spans a few hundred thousand clones, around nine tenths being singletons. Germline V CDR1 and CDR2: KGHDR, SFDVKD. The CDR3 has 14 residues. Trimming shortened V by 2 bases and J by 4 bases, and 10 bases separated the two germline ends. The rearrangement joins TRBV24-1 to TRBJ1-2, with no clear D. The TCR originated in a man between 60 and 75 years old who had recovered from COVID-19. Material for sequencing was peripheral blood. CDR3 in amino acids: CATSDWQSFYGYTF. DNA of the CDR3: TGTGCCACCAGTGATTGGCAGTCCTTCTATGGCTACACCTTC.